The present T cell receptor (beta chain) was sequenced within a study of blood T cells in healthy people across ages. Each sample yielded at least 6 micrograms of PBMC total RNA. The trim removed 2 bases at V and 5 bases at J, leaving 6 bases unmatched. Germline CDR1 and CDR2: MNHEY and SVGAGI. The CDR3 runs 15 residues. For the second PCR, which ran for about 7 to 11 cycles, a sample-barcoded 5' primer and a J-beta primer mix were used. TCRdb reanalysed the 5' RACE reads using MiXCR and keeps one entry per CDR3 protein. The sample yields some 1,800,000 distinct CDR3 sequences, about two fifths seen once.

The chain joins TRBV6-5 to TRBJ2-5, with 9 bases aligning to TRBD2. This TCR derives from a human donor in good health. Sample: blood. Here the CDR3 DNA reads TGTGCCAGCAGTTACGGCGGGGGGGCCATGGAGACCCAGTACTTC. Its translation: CASSYGGGAMETQYF.